This TCR beta chain was sequenced for a study of blood T cell repertoires in COVID-19. Study information: Nucleic acid was either cDNA or gDNA, and it came from T cells, B-cell-depleted T cells, or PBMCs.

Germline assignment: CDR1 MNHEY and CDR2 SVGAGI. The CDR3 covers 14 residues. Trimming removed 0 bases at V and 6 bases at J, with 12 bases between. Assay used: immunoSEQ multiplex PCR; TCRdb lists only in-frame clones, some missing. The sample carries hundreds of thousands of clones, about 85% recorded once. The receptor was derived from a man aged 35 to 55 with acute or convalescent COVID-19. The rearrangement joins TRBV6-5 to TRBJ2-7, with TRBD1 as a possible D gene (5 bases). Material for sequencing was peripheral blood. CDR3 DNA: TGTGCCAGCAGTTACTCAGGGGAATTTGCCGAGCAGTACTTC. It codes for CASSYSGEFAEQYF.